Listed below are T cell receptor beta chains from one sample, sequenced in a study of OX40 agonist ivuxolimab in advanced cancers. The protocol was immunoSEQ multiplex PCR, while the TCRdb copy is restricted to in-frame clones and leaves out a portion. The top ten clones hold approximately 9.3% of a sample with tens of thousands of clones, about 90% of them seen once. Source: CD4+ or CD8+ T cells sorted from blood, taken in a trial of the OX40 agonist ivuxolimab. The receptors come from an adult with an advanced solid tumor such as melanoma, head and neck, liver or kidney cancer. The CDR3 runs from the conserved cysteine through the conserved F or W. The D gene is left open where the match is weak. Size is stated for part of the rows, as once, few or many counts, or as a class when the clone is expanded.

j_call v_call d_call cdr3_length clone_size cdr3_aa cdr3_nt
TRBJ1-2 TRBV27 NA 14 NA CASLGTGINYGYTF TGTGCCAGCTTGGGAACCGGGATAAACTATGGCTACACCTTC
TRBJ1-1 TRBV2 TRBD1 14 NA CASSVTGGDTEAFF TGTGCCAGCAGTGTCACAGGGGGAGACACTGAAGCTTTCTTT
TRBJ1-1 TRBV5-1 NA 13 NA CASSFSTNTEAFF TGCGCCAGCAGCTTCTCCACCAACACTGAAGCTTTCTTT
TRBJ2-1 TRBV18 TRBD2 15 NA CASSPSGRNHNEQFF TGTGCCAGCTCACCATCCGGGAGGAACCACAATGAGCAGTTCTTC
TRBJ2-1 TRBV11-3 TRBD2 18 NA CASSLAPPGLAGGNEQFF TGTGCCAGCAGCTTGGCTCCACCGGGACTAGCGGGAGGGAATGAGCAGTTCTTC
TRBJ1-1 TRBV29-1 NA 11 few CSVIQGTEAFF TGCAGCGTTATTCAGGGCACTGAAGCTTTCTTT
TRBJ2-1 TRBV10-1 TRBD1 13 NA CASTRGQGSEQFF TGCGCCAGCACTAGAGGACAGGGGAGTGAGCAGTTCTTC
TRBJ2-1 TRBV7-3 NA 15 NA CASSLTPSSYNEQFF TGTGCCAGCAGCTTAACTCCGAGCTCCTACAATGAGCAGTTCTTC
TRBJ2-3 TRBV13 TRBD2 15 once CASSPRGLAADTQYF TGTGCCAGCAGCCCCCGGGGACTAGCCGCAGATACGCAGTATTTT
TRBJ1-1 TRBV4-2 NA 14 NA CASSQPLQNTEAFF TGTGCCAGCAGCCAACCCTTACAGAACACTGAAGCTTTCTTT
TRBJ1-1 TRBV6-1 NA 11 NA CASQVRTEAFF TGTGCCAGCCAGGTAAGGACTGAAGCTTTCTTT
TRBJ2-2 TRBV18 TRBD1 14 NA CASSLGTGTGELFF TGTGCCAGCTCTCTCGGGACAGGGACCGGGGAGCTGTTTTTT
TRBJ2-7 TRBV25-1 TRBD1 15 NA CASSEWGTGNYEQYF TGTGCCAGCAGTGAATGGGGGACAGGGAATTACGAGCAGTACTTC
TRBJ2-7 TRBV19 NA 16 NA CASSIGLGEGIYEQYF TGTGCCAGTAGTATTGGTTTGGGAGAGGGCATTTACGAGCAGTACTTC
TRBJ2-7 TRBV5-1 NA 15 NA CASSYRLSQGDEQYF TGCGCCAGCAGCTACCGACTATCCCAAGGCGACGAGCAGTACTTC
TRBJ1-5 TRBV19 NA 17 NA CASSMGGSGALHQPQHF TGTGCCAGTAGTATGGGAGGCTCAGGAGCTCTCCATCAGCCCCAGCATTTT
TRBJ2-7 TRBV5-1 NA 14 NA CASSLVQSSYEQYF TGCGCCAGCAGCTTGGTACAGAGCTCCTACGAGCAGTACTTC
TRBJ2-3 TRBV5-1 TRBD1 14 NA CASSPGQDTDTQYF TGCGCCAGCAGCCCCGGACAGGACACAGATACGCAGTATTTT
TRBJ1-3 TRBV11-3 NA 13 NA CASSLLYGNTIYF TGTGCCAGCAGCTTACTATACGGAAACACCATATATTTT
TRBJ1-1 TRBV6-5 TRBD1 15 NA CASSYSGTANTEAFF TGTGCCAGCAGTTACTCGGGGACAGCCAACACTGAAGCTTTCTTT
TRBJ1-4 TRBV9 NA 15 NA CASSAGTVTNEKLFF TGTGCCAGCAGCGCGGGGACGGTAACTAATGAAAAACTGTTTTTT
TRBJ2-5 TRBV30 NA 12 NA CAWSGGGETQYF TGTGCCTGGAGTGGAGGGGGGGAGACCCAGTACTTC
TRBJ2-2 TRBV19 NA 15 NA CASSIMDPQFGELFF TGTGCCAGTAGTATAATGGACCCTCAGTTCGGGGAGCTGTTTTTT
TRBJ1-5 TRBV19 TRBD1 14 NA CASSGQGGNQPQHF TGTGCCAGCTCGGGACAGGGAGGCAATCAGCCCCAGCATTTT
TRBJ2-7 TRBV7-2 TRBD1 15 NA CASSQQGAPTYEQYF TGTGCCAGCAGCCAACAGGGGGCGCCAACTTACGAGCAGTACTTC
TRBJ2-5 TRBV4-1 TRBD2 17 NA CASSPRTSLHLRETQYF TGCGCCAGCAGCCCTCGGACTAGCCTCCACCTCCGAGAGACCCAGTACTTC
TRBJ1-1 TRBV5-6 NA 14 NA CASRSVTENTEAFF TGTGCCAGCAGGTCCGTTACGGAGAACACTGAAGCTTTCTTT